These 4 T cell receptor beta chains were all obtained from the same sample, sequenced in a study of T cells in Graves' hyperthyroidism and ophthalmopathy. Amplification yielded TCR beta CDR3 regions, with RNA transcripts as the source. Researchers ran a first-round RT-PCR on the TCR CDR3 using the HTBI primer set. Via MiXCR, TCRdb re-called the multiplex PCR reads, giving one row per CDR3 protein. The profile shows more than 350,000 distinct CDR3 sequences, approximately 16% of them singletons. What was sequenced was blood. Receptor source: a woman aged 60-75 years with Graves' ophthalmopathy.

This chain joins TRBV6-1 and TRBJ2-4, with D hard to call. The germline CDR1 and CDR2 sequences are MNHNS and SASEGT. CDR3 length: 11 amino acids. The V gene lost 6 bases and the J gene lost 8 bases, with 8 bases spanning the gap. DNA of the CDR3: TGTGCCAGCAGAAACGCGGACATTCAGTACTTC. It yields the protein CASRNADIQYF.

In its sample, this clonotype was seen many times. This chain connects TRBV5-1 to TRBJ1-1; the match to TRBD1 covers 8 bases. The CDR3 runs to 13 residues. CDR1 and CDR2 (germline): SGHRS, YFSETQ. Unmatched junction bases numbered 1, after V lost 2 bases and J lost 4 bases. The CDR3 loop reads CASSFDRGTEAFF. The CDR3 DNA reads TGCGCCAGCAGCTTCGACAGGGGCACTGAAGCTTTCTTT. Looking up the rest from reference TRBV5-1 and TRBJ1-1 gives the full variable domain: KAGVTQTPRYLIKTRGQQVTLSCSPISGHRSVSWYQQTPGQGLQFLFEYFSETQRNKGNFPGRFSGRQFSNSRSEMNVSTLELGDSALYLCASSFDRGTEAFFGQGTRLTVV.

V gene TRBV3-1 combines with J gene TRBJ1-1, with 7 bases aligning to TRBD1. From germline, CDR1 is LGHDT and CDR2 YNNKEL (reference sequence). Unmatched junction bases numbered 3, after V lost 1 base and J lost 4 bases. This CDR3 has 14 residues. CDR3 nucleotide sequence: TGTGCCAGCAGCCAAGGAGACAGGGCCACTGAAGCTTTCTTT. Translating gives CASSQGDRATEAFF.

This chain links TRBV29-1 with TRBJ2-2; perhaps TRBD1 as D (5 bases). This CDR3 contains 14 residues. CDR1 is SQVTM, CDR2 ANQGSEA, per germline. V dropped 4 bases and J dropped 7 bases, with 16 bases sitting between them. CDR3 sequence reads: CSVGISRANGELFF. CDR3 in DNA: TGCAGCGTTGGAATAAGCAGGGCTAACGGGGAGCTGTTTTTT.